The next 10 T cell receptor beta chains were all read from a single sample in a study of early stage breast cancer tumors. This table comes from immunoSEQ multiplex PCR, and its TCRdb copy is limited to in-frame clones, with some not included. The sample contains fewer than 25,000 clones, roughly 64% of which appear only once. Sequencing was carried out using breast tumor tissue. These receptor sequences come from a person aged 55-75 years with breast cancer.

The chain links TRBV5-4 to TRBJ2-7, with 7 bases that match TRBD1. CDR3 length equals 14 residues. Germline CDR1 SGHNT, CDR2 YYREEE (reference sequence). V shed 7 bases, J shed 3 bases, and the junction held 10 bases outside the gene matches. In DNA form, the CDR3 reads TGTGCCAGCGGGAAAGGGGGCGCGAACTACGAGCAGTACTTC. Its protein is CASGKGGANYEQYF.

This clone showed up just once. This sequence joins TRBV5-6 and TRBJ2-7; 8 bases are a match to TRBD2. There are 15 residues in the CDR3. Germline V CDR1 and CDR2: SGHDT, YYEEEE. The J segment lost 3 bases and the V segment lost 0 bases, leaving 5 bases of the junction unmatched. CDR3 protein: CASSLAGGGSYEQYF. CDR3 nucleotide sequence: TGTGCCAGCAGCTTGGCCGGGGGGGGTAGCTACGAGCAGTACTTC.

The chain combines TRBV5-3 with TRBJ2-7, with 8 nucleotides matching TRBD1. Being an ORF, TRBV5-3 has a function that is uncertain. After removal of 3 bases from V and 0 bases from J, the junction contained 2 bases not matched to a gene. There are 14 residues in the CDR3. CDR3 in amino acids: CARSSDRGSYEQYF. The CDR3 region has the DNA TGTGCCAGAAGCTCCGACAGGGGCTCCTACGAGCAGTACTTC.

By its share, this clone is medium-sized (0.01 to 0.1%). The V gene is TRBV7-8, the J gene TRBJ1-1; 8 bases map to TRBD1. The CDR3 is 13 amino acids. The germline gives CDR1 SGHVS, CDR2 FQNEAQ. V dropped 7 bases and J dropped 1; count of bases not matched to a gene: 2. The CDR3 bases are TGTGCCAGCACCGGGACAGGGAACACTGAAGCTTTCTTT. It encodes CASTGTGNTEAFF.

The genes are TRBV19 and TRBJ2-1; D is possibly TRBD1 (6 bases). This CDR3 region has 13 residues. V lost 9 bases, J lost 4 bases, and 13 bases lay in between. Germline V gene data show CDR1 as LNHDA and CDR2 as SQIVND (reference sequence). The CDR3 DNA reads as TGTGCCAGCCAACAGGGAATTTACAATGAGCAGTTCTTC. This gives the protein CASQQGIYNEQFF.

V and J are TRBV19 and TRBJ1-2, with TRBD1 matching over 9 bases. V lost 4 bases and J lost 5; bases outside the gene matches: 8. The CDR3 runs 15 residues. The germline CDR1 and CDR2 sequences are LNHDA and SQIVND (reference sequence). CDR3 protein: CASSTITGTGYGYTF. The CDR3 nucleotides read TGTGCCAGTAGTACCATCACCGGGACAGGGTATGGCTACACCTTC.

This chain joins TRBV11-1 and TRBJ2-1, with TRBD2 matching 10 bases. V gave up 1 base and J gave up 6 bases; unmatched junction bases: 6. Per the germline V gene, CDR1 is SGHAT and CDR2 is FQDESV (reference sequence). There are 16 residues in the CDR3. The CDR3 DNA reads as TGTGCCAGCAGCTTAGGCGCTAGCGGGAGTGCCAATGAGCAGTTCTTC. Residues: CASSLGASGSANEQFF.

This clone showed up just a few times. V usage is TRBV9 and J usage is TRBJ2-5, with 9 bases matching TRBD2. V gave up 4 bases and J gave up 1 base; unmatched junction bases: 11. CDR1 is SGDLS and CDR2 is YYNGEE in the germline V gene. The CDR3 totals 17 residues. The CDR3 reads CASSLAPTSGPQETQYF. In DNA, the CDR3 is TGTGCCAGCAGCTTAGCCCCAACTAGCGGGCCCCAAGAGACCCAGTACTTC.

V usage is TRBV5-1 and J usage is TRBJ2-4, with 8 nucleotides matching TRBD1. CDR1 is SGHRS, CDR2 YFSETQ, per germline. Germline trimming cut 1 base from V and 8 bases from J; bases unmatched to any gene: 8. The CDR3 sequence is 15 residues long. CDR3 sequence reads: CASSLYGTGVDIQYF. The CDR3 bases are TGCGCCAGCAGCTTGTATGGGACAGGCGTTGACATTCAGTACTTC. Filled out from reference TRBV5-1 and TRBJ2-4, the complete variable domain reads KAGVTQTPRYLIKTRGQQVTLSCSPISGHRSVSWYQQTPGQGLQFLFEYFSETQRNKGNFPGRFSGRQFSNSRSEMNVSTLELGDSALYLCASSLYGTGVDIQYFGAGTRLSVL.

This clone came up a few times. The V gene is TRBV28, the J gene TRBJ2-2, with 8 bases identical to TRBD2. This CDR3 is built from 15 residues. In germline, CDR1 is MDHEN, CDR2 SYDVKM. V shed 6 bases, J shed 4 bases, and the junction held 7 bases outside the gene matches. The CDR3 DNA reads TGTGCCAGCAGCCCTGTAGCGGGATCCACCGGGGAGCTGTTTTTT. Translation: CASSPVAGSTGELFF. The whole variable domain, filled in from reference TRBV28 and TRBJ2-2, reads DVKVTQSSRYLVKRTGEKVFLECVQDMDHENMFWYRQDPGLGLRLIYFSYDVKMKEKGDIPEGYSVSREKKERFSLILESASTNQTSMYLCASSPVAGSTGELFFGEGSRLTVL.